This entry describes one T cell receptor beta chain. This record belongs to a study of cytomegalovirus exposure and HLA in healthy donors. Primers for the PCR totalled 60 Vbeta and 13 Jbeta. Using immunoSEQ multiplex PCR, the repertoire was profiled, and TCRdb retains in-frame clones only, with some absent. Of around 99,000 clones in the sample, roughly 79% are singletons; the top ten hold under 2.5%. V dropped 0 bases and J dropped 4; count of bases not matched to a gene: 10. There are 17 residues in the CDR3. CDR1 is WSHSY, CDR2 SAAADI, per germline. Material: PBMCs. This chain uses TRBV10-2 with TRBJ2-7; TRBD2 matches at 9 bases. This clonotype was sampled from a woman under 40 in good health and CMV-seronegative. The CDR3 DNA follows: TGCGCCAGCAGTGAGTCGAAACCGGGGACTAGCTTTTACGAGCAGTACTTC. It codes for CASSESKPGTSFYEQYF.